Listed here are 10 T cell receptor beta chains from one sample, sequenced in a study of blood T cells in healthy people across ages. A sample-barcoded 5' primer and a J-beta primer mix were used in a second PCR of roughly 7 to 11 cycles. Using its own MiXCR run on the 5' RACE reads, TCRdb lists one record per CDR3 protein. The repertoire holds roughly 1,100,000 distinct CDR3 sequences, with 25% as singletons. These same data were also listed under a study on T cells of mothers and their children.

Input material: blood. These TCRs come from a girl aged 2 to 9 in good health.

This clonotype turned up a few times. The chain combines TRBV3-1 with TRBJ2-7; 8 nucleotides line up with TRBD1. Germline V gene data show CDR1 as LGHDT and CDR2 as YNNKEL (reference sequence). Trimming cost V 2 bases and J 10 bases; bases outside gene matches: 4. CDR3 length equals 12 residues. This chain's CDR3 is CASSQLDREQYF. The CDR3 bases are TGTGCCAGCAGCCAATTGGACAGGGAACAGTACTTC.

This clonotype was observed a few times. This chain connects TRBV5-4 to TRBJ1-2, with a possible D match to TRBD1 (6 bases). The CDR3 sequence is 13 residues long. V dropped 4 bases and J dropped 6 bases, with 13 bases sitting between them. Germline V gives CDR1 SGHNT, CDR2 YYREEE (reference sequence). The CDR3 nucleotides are TGTGCCAGCAGCGAGGGGGGCAAGAATGGCTACACCTTC. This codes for CASSEGGKNGYTF.

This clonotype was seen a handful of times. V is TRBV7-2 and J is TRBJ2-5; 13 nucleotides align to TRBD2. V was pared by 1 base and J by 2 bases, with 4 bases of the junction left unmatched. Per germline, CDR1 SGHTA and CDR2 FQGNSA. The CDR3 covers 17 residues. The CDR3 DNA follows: TGTGCCAGCAGCTTAGTTACTAGCGGGGGGGATCAAGAGACCCAGTACTTC. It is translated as CASSLVTSGGDQETQYF.

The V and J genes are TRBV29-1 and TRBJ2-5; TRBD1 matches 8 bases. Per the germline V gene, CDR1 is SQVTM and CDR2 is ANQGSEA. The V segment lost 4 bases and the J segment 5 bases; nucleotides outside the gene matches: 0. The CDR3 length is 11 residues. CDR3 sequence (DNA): TGCAGCGTTGGGACAGGGGAGACCCAGTACTTC. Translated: CSVGTGETQYF. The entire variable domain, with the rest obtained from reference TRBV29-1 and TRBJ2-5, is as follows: SAVISQKPSRDICQRGTSLTIQCQVDSQVTMMFWYRQQPGQSLTLIATANQGSEATYESGFVIDKFPISRPNLTFSTLTVSNMSPEDSSIYLCSVGTGETQYFGPGTRLLVL.

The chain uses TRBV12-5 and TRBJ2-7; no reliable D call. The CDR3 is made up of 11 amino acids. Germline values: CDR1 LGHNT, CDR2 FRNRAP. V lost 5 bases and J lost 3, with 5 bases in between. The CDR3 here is CASGLYYEQYF. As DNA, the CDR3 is TGTGCTAGTGGTCTCTACTACGAGCAGTACTTC.

Written as DNA, the CDR3 is TGTGCCAGCAGCGTAGCTGGGACCTCTAATGAAAAACTGTTTTTT. Amino acids: CASSVAGTSNEKLFF. The rearrangement uses TRBV9 and TRBJ1-4; tentatively, D is TRBD1 (5 bases). Trimming removed 0 bases at V and 3 bases at J, with 9 bases between. Germline V CDR1 and CDR2: SGDLS, YYNGEE. The CDR3 totals 15 residues.

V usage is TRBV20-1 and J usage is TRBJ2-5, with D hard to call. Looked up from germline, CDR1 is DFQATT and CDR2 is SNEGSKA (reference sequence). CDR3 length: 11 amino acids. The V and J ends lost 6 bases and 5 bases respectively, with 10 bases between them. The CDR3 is CSAYIRETQYF. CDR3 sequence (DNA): TGCAGTGCCTACATCCGGGAGACCCAGTACTTC.

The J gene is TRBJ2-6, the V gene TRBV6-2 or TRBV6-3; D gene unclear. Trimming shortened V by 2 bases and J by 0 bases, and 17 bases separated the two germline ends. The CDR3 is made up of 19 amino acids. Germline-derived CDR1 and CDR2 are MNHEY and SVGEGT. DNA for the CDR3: TGTGCCAGCAGTTACCCGCAGATATTGGTCCGCTCTGGGGCCAACGTCCTGACTTTC. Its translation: CASSYPQILVRSGANVLTF.

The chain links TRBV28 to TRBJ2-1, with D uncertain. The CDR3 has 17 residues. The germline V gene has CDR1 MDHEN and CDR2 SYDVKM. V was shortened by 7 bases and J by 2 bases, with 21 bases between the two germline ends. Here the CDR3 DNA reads TGTGCCAGCATAACCCACCTAACCCTTCTCGCCTACAATGAGCAGTTCTTC. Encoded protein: CASITHLTLLAYNEQFF.

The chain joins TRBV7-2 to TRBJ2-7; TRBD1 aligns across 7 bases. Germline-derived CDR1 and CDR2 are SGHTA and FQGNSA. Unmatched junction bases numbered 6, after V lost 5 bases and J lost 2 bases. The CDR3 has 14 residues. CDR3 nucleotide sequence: TGTGCCAGCAGCCAATGGGGACAGCCCTACGAGCAGTACTTC. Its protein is CASSQWGQPYEQYF.